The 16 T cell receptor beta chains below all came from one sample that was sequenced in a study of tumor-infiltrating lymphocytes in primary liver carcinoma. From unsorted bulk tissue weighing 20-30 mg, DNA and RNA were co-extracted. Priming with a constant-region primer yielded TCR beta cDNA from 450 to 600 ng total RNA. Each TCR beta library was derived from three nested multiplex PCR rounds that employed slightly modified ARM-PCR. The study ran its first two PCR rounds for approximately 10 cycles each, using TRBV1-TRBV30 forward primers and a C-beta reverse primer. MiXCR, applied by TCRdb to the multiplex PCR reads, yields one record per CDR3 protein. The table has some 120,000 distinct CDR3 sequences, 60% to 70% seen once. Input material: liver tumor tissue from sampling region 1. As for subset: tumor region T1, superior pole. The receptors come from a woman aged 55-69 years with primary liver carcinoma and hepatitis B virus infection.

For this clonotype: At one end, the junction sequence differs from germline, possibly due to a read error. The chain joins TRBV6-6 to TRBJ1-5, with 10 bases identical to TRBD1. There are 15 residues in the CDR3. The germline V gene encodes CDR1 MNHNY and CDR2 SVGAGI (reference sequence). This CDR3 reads CVSSVGTGVYQPQHF. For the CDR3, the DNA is TGTGTCAGCAGTGTTGGGACAGGGGTCTATCAGCCCCAGCATTTT.

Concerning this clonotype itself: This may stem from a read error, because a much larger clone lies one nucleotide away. Here the CDR3 reads CASRGTGDNTEAFF. DNA of the CDR3: TGTGCCAGCAGGGGAACCGGGGACAACACTGAAGCTTTCTTT. The chain is built from TRBV12-3 or TRBV12-4 and TRBJ1-1; tentative D call: TRBD1 (5 bases). The V gene lost 6 bases and the J gene lost 2 bases, with 13 bases spanning the gap. This CDR3 spans 14 amino acids.

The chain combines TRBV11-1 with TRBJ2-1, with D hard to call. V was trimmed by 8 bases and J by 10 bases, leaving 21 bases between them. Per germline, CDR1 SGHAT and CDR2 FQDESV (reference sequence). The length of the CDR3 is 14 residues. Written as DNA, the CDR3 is TGTGCCAGCGGCGAGATCAGGATAGGGCGGGAGCAGTTCTTC. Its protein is CASGEIRIGREQFF.

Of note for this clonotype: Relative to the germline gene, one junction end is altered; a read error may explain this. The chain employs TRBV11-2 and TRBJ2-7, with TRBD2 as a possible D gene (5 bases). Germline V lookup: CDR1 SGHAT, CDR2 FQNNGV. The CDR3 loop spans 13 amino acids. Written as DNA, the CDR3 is TGTTCCAGCAGCTTAGATCATAACAGCGGGCAGTACTTC. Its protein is CSSSLDHNSGQYF.

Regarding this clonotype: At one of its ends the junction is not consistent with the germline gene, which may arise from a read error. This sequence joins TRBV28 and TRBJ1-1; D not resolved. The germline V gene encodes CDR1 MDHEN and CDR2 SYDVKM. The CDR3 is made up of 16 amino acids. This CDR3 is CVSSYVRPNTNTEAFF. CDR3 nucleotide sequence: TGTGTCAGCAGTTACGTACGCCCTAACACCAACACTGAAGCTTTCTTT. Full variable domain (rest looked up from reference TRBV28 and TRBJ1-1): DVKVTQSSRYLVKRTGEKVFLECVQDMDHENMFWYRQDPGLGLRLIYFSYDVKMKEKGDIPEGYSVSREKKERFSLILESASTNQTSMYLCVSSYVRPNTNTEAFFGQGTRLTVV.

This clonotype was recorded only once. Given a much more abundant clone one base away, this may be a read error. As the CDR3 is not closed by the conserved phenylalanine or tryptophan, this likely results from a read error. CDR3 nucleotides: TGTGCCAGCAGAGAGGAGGGCTACTCACCCCTCCACTAT. Its protein is CASREEGYSPLHY. This chain joins TRBV6-5 and TRBJ1-6; D unclear. Looked up from germline, CDR1 is MNHEY and CDR2 is SVGAGI. Between the trimmed V and J ends, which lost 6 bases and 10 bases, there was a span of 13 bases. CDR3 length: 13 residues.

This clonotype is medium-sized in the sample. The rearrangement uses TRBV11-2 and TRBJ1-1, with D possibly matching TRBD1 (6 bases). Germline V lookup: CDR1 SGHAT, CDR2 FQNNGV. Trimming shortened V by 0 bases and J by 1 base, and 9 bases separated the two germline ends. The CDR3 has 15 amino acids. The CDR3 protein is CASSLDRGTNTEAFF. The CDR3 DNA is TGTGCCAGCAGCTTAGATAGGGGGACGAACACTGAAGCTTTCTTT.

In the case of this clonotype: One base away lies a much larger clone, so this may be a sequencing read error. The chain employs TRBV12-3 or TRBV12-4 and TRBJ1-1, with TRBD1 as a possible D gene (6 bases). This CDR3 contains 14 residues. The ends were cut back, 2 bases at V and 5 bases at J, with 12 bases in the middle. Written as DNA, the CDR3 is TGTGCCAGCAGTTTATCACAGGGTTATACTGAAGCTTTCTTT. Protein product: CASSLSQGYTEAFF.

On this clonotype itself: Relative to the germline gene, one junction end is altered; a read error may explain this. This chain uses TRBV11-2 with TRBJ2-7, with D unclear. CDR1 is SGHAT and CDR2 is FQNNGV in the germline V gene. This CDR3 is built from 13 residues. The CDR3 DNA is TGTACCAGCAACTTACCAAAAGCCTACGAGCAGTACTTC. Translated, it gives CTSNLPKAYEQYF.

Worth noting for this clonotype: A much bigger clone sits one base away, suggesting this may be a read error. The CDR3 reads CASSLVTGTHGQFF. The CDR3 bases are TGTGCCAGCAGCTTGGTTACAGGGACGCATGGGCAGTTCTTC. The genes are TRBV5-6 and TRBJ2-1, with D maybe TRBD1 (6 bases). The CDR3 extends over 14 amino acids. The germline gives CDR1 SGHDT, CDR2 YYEEEE. The germline V and J ends were trimmed by 0 bases and 12 bases, with 16 bases remaining between them. The whole variable domain, remainder taken from reference TRBV5-6 and TRBJ2-1, is DAGVTQSPTHLIKTRGQQVTLRCSPKSGHDTVSWYQQALGQGPQFIFQYYEEEERQRGNFPDRFSGHQFPNYSSELNVNALLLGDSALYLCASSLVTGTHGQFFGPGTRLTVL.

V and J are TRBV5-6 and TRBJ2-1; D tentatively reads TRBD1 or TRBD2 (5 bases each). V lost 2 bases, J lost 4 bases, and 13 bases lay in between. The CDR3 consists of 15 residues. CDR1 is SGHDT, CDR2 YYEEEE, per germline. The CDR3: CASSFGVRAYNEQFF. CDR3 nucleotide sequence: TGTGCCAGCAGCTTCGGGGTCAGGGCATACAATGAGCAGTTCTTC. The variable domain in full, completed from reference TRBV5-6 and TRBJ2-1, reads DAGVTQSPTHLIKTRGQQVTLRCSPKSGHDTVSWYQQALGQGPQFIFQYYEEEERQRGNFPDRFSGHQFPNYSSELNVNALLLGDSALYLCASSFGVRAYNEQFFGPGTRLTVL.

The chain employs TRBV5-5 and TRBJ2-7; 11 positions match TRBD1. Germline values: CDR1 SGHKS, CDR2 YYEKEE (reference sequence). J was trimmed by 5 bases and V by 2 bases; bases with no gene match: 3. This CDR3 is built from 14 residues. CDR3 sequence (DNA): TGTGCCAGCAGCTTTAGGGACAGGGGGGACGAGCAGTACTTC. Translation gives CASSFRDRGDEQYF.

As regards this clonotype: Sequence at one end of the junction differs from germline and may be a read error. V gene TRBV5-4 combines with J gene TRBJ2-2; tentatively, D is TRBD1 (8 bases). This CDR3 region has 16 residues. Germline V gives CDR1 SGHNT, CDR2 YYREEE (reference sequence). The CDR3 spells CDSSQGASGYTGELFF. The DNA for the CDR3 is TGTGACAGCAGCCAGGGGGCTAGCGGCTACACCGGGGAGCTATTTTTT.

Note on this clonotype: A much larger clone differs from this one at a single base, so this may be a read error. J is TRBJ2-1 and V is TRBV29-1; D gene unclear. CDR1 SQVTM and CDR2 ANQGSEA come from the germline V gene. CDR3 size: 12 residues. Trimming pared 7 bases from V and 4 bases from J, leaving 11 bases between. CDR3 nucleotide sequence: TGCAGCGCCGACGACGGTTACAATGAGCAGTTCTTC. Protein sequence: CSADDGYNEQFF.

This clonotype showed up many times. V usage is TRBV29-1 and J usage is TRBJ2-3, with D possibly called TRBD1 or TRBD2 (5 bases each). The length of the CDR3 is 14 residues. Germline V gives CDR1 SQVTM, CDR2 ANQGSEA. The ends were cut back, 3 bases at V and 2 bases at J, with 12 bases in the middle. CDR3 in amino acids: CSVDGRGTTDTQYF. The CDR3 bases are TGCAGCGTTGACGGAAGAGGGACCACAGATACGCAGTATTTT.

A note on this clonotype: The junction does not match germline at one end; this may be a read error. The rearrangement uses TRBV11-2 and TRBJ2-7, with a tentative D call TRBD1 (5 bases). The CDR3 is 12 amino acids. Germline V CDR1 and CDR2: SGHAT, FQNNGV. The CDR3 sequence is CTSSRTREEQYF. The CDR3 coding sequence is TGTACCAGCAGCCGGACAAGGGAAGAGCAGTACTTC.